Described below is a single T cell receptor (beta chain) sequence and its context. This record belongs to a study of blood T cell repertoires in COVID-19. The CDR3 extends over 15 amino acids. V gave up 0 bases and J gave up 4 bases, with 12 bases separating them. Per germline, CDR1 KGHSH and CDR2 LQKENI. Repertoires were generated with immunoSEQ multiplex PCR, while TCRdb's copy carries only in-frame clones and drops some. The sample gives approximately 210,000 clones, approximately 84% of which show up once; 15% is in the top ten. The genes are TRBV18 and TRBJ1-1; unclear D gene. The sample was PBMCs or T cells enriched from blood (not recorded which). This clonotype was obtained from a man between 35 and 55 years old who had recovered from COVID-19. The CDR3 loop reads CASSPPTGLGTEAFF. CDR3 DNA: TGTGCCAGCTCACCACCGACGGGGTTGGGCACTGAAGCTTTCTTT. The whole variable domain, remainder taken from reference TRBV18 and TRBJ1-1, is NAGVMQNPRHLVRRRGQEARLRCSPMKGHSHVYWYRQLPEEGLKFMVYLQKENIIDESGMPKERFSAEFPKEGPSILRIQQVVRGDSAAYFCASSPPTGLGTEAFFGQGTRLTVV.